This record looks at one T cell receptor beta chain sequence and its context. The antigen remains unidentified. This sample was included in a study of monozygotic twins with inflammatory bowel disease. This CDR3 has 18 amino acids. Germline V gene sequence: CDR1 DFQATT, CDR2 SNEGSKA (reference sequence). UMIs containing a 6-nucleotide sample barcode were added via template switching. From the 5' RACE reads, TCRdb lists one entry per CDR3 protein and no DNA. The sample features about 160,000 distinct CDR3 sequences, with under 3.5% in its top ten. Study observations and caveats: Especially with disease activity, IBD patients had fewer clonotypes in common with others than healthy twins did. Varying immunosuppressive regimens may have increased patient repertoire variability. The inverse Simpson measure of TCRbeta diversity was lower in IBD patients than in healthy co-twins.

The chain uses TRBV20-1 and TRBJ2-7; TCRdb's D call, TRBD2, is unchecked because there is no DNA. The sequenced material came from blood. The source is a human donor with ulcerative colitis or Crohn's disease, or a healthy co-twin of an affected twin (not recorded which). This CDR3 is CSASRPRGETSGNPYVYF.